This is a list of T cell receptor beta chains from one sample in a study of identical twins' blood T cells. One entry per CDR3 protein, called by TCRdb with MiXCR from the 5' RACE reads. The data contain roughly 380,000 distinct CDR3 sequences, 28% of them singletons. The sequenced material came from PBMCs. All receptors derive from a woman aged 18-49 years in good health. Each CDR3 is given with its conserved first and last residue.

CASSFQASGPGELFF	TRBV5-5	TRBJ2-2
CASSEGGTYYGYAF	TRBV2	TRBJ1-2
CASGLGLTYTGELFF	TRBV12-5	TRBJ2-2
CASSVARGGLARRTGELFF	TRBV10-2	TRBJ2-2
CSASLDSYIQYF	TRBV20-1	TRBJ2-4
CSVADRGLNQPQHF	TRBV29-1	TRBJ1-5
CSAPLAGRREQYF	TRBV20-1	TRBJ2-7
CAISESVTSYNEQFF	TRBV10-3	TRBJ2-1
CSARGATATGELFF	TRBV20-1	TRBJ2-2
CASGSDGLAAYNEQFF	TRBV12-5	TRBJ2-1
CASKNRPLYGYTF	TRBV2	TRBJ1-2
CSTSTDGYTF	TRBV29-1	TRBJ1-2
CASSATGGSVENTEAFF	TRBV5-1	TRBJ1-1
CASSLEVIGVGNYGYTF	TRBV5-1	TRBJ1-2
CSALPGFSNEQFF	TRBV20-1	TRBJ2-1
CAWNPGFTEAFF	TRBV30	TRBJ1-1
CSALLQGADGYTF	TRBV20-1	TRBJ1-2
CASSASGDRNQPQHF	TRBV12-3/TRBV12-4	TRBJ1-5
CASSFGDGEAFF	TRBV5-1	TRBJ1-1
CASSFLGSYNEQFF	TRBV4-2	TRBJ2-1
CASSLSRGQGNQPQHF	TRBV28	TRBJ1-5
CASRPGWDRSNNEQFF	TRBV7-9	TRBJ2-1
CASSLGLEEPQHF	TRBV5-1	TRBJ1-5
CASSLGRGRGYNSPLHF	TRBV11-2	TRBJ1-6
CASSQDWGGFNEQFF	TRBV4-1	TRBJ2-1
CSATAVGGYTF	TRBV20-1	TRBJ1-2
CSARVPGSNQPQHF	TRBV20-1	TRBJ1-5
CSARKAGGVYNEQFF	TRBV20-1	TRBJ2-1
CSARQGGKSYEQYF	TRBV20-1	TRBJ2-7
CARVKRGEGDTQYF	TRBV2	TRBJ2-3
CASSLGEAQYF	TRBV12-3/TRBV12-4	TRBJ2-5
CASSFSSGDSYEQYF	TRBV7-9	TRBJ2-7
CASSSRARTGNEKLFF	TRBV7-6	TRBJ1-4
CSASAERRSTDTQYF	TRBV20-1	TRBJ2-3
CASRLAGANTGELFF	TRBV6-2/TRBV6-3	TRBJ2-2
CSVDGGHTEAFF	TRBV29-1	TRBJ1-1
CASSLSGSGVEQFF	TRBV5-1	TRBJ2-1
CASSLGVPASTDTQYF	TRBV5-5	TRBJ2-3
CASVLGDRDTGELFF	TRBV5-1	TRBJ2-2
CASSPGLDFNEQFF	TRBV18	TRBJ2-1
CSGRVPTNEKLFF	TRBV20-1	TRBJ1-4
CSARDRENEQYF	TRBV20-1	TRBJ2-7
CASSSPPADTEAFF	TRBV5-1	TRBJ1-1
CAISERVANTEAFF	TRBV10-3	TRBJ1-1
CSASNTGYEQYF	TRBV20-1	TRBJ2-7
CASGLDRGNSPLHF	TRBV12-5	TRBJ1-6
CASGAGEYGYTF	TRBV2	TRBJ1-2
CASSQRRSTDTQYF	TRBV9	TRBJ2-3
CASSLVGVRGEGTDTQYF	TRBV7-2	TRBJ2-3
CSGWTSGYTDTQYF	TRBV29-1	TRBJ2-3
CASRPGLAGAGELFF	TRBV7-2	TRBJ2-2
CSARGAKTGTGKGYTF	TRBV20-1	TRBJ1-2